The present TCR beta chain was sequenced within a study of blood T cells in healthy people across ages. Study overall: For every two T cells, template switching captured about one barcoded beta molecule. Study observations and caveats: A strong correlation was found between TCR beta diversity and the percentage of naive T cells. Investigators treated diversity estimates from one million T cells as underestimates. Unknown CMV status may confound age-related changes in expanded clones.

The CDR3 runs to 16 residues. Germline loops: CDR1 SNHLY, CDR2 FYNNEI. Trimming took 6 bases from V and 0 from J, leaving 12 bases between them. Alongside a J-beta primer mix, a sample-barcoded 5' primer served in a second PCR lasting 7 to 11 cycles. In TCRdb, the 5' RACE reads were re-called with MiXCR into one record per CDR3 protein. The repertoire holds 980,000 or so distinct CDR3 sequences, under 50% seen once, with around 15% in the top ten. Details on this clonotype: The antigen is unknown.

V gene TRBV2 combines with J gene TRBJ2-6, with a tentative D call TRBD1 (5 bases). The origin of this receptor is a man aged 30 to 45 in good health. The specimen was blood. This CDR3 reads CASRSGKSSGANVLTF. CDR3 DNA: TGTGCCAGCAGGTCAGGGAAGAGCTCTGGGGCCAACGTCCTGACTTTC.